This is a list of T cell receptor beta chains from one sample in a study of blood T cell repertoires in COVID-19. Repertoires were generated with immunoSEQ multiplex PCR, while TCRdb's copy carries only in-frame clones and drops some. The sample has about 31,000 clones; around 87% are singletons. The specimen sequenced was peripheral blood. Receptor source: a man older than 75 with acute or convalescent COVID-19. CDR3s include the opening cysteine and the closing phenylalanine or tryptophan. A D gene is named only where the DNA matches it firmly. Only some rows state a clone size, as once, few, many or a class for expanded clones.

v_gene,j_gene,d_gene,abundance,CDR3nt,CDR3aa
TRBV4-2,TRBJ1-2,NA,few,TGTGCCAGCAGCGTACAGCGGGCGCTGGGGGGCTACACCTTC,CASSVQRALGGYTF
TRBV6-5,TRBJ1-3,NA,NA,TGTGCCAGCAGTTATAGGACAGCCTACTCTGGAAACACCATATATTTT,CASSYRTAYSGNTIYF
TRBV9,TRBJ2-7,TRBD1,NA,TGTGCCAGCAGCCCGGGACAGGGGGCTGGGGAGCAGTACTTC,CASSPGQGAGEQYF
TRBV7-8,TRBJ2-2,NA,NA,TGTGCCAGCAGCTTATTGGGGCTCGAAAACACCGGGGAGCTGTTTTTT,CASSLLGLENTGELFF
TRBV20-1,TRBJ2-5,NA,NA,TGCAGTGCTAGTAGTGGGGGGAGGCAAGAGACCCAGTACTTC,CSASSGGRQETQYF
TRBV2,TRBJ1-2,TRBD1,few,TGTGCCAGCAGTCCAGACAGGGTCTATGGCTACACCTTC,CASSPDRVYGYTF
TRBV18,TRBJ1-1,NA,NA,TGTGCCAGCTCACCGGGGGGGGGCCACACTGAAGCTTTCTTT,CASSPGGGHTEAFF
TRBV18,TRBJ1-1,TRBD1,NA,TGTGCCAGCTCACCACCGGACAGGCTGAACACTGAAGCTTTCTTT,CASSPPDRLNTEAFF
TRBV11-3,TRBJ2-1,NA,NA,TGTGCCAGCAGCTTAGCTACAGGGTCCTACAATGAGCAGTTCTTC,CASSLATGSYNEQFF
TRBV7-9,TRBJ2-2,NA,NA,TGTGCCAGCAAGGGCGGGGCCGGGAACACCGGGGAGCTGTTTTTT,CASKGGAGNTGELFF